This T cell receptor beta chain was observed in a study of cytomegalovirus exposure and HLA in healthy donors (dated by TCRdb to 2017 to 2019). At the level of the whole study: An earlier analysis of roughly 500 of the donors reported roughly 300 Gb of sequence data and 95 million to 140 million unique TCR beta sequences obtained from about 200 million T cells. To decide whether each TCR beta V gene segment behaved as functional or pseudogenic, an earlier analysis of 587 of the donors relied on high-throughput TCR beta sequencing. The number of donors typed differed by locus, with 629-630 for A, B, C, DRB1 and DQB1, around 500 for DQA1, over 600 for DPA1, and approximately 470 for DPB1. Among some 400 genotyped donors of the cohort, an average of approximately 220,000 unique TCR beta nucleotide sequences was sequenced per donor, of which about 18% were non-productive. Using immunosequencing, the study profiled T cell repertoires from 666 subjects and related those repertoires to cytomegalovirus serostatus. Genome-wide SNP genotypes for about 60% of the roughly 700 donors were used in a later genetic analysis, which treated that subset as a discovery cohort. About 5 DR-DQ haplotypes were handled as single units for association and clustering, since linkage in the cohort was strong. The later analysis used no new phenotypic data to find candidate immune exposures, relying instead on TCR beta sequences and their occurrence across donors. All discovery cohort repertoires had been generated using a single sequencing platform. An early release covering 550 to 650 HLA-typed donors comprised 250 to 350 gigabases of sequencing data and tens of millions of unique TCR sequences. Class I and class II HLA loci were covered by the typing at four-digit resolution. A separate validation cohort of about 110 different subjects was used in addition to the approximately 700-subject first cohort. Donor age, sex, ethnicity and CMV serostatus were collected together with the repertoire data. A later analysis re-analyzed previously published TCR beta repertoires from 650 to 800 donors and added high-resolution HLA genotyping to study TCR occurrence patterns. Among the approximately 430 genotyped donors, roughly 80% belonged to the genetic ancestry cluster associated with self-reported Caucasian donors. To predict cytomegalovirus infection status, the study brought together high-throughput TCR immunosequencing, statistical association of individual TCRs with disease status, and machine learning. The aim of the study was to test whether cataloging public T cell receptors could identify signatures of past pathogen exposure.

CDR1 and CDR2 are drawn from the germline V gene: SGHDT, YYEEEE. The CDR3 sequence holds 14 residues, the cysteine and phenylalanine included. Solely the CDR3 DNA is kept, with 42 bases framed from the first base. V is cut by 3 bases and J by 6 bases, and the space between the germline ends is 12 bases. Libraries were built with the immunoSEQ multiplex PCR assay. The multiplex PCR relied on a mix of 60 forward primers for TCR Vbeta segments and 13 reverse primers for TCR Jbeta segments. Amplification of the CDR3 region of rearranged TCR beta genes was performed with a multiplex PCR assay on genomic DNA. Amplified TCR beta libraries were sequenced as 87-base-pair reads on the Illumina HiSeq System. As for the authors' bioinformatics: A later analysis counted about 80 million unique TCR beta chains across the 640 or so repertoires, and approximately 11 million of these chains were shared by at least two donors. Raw reads were error-corrected and collapsed into unique sequences with a nearest-neighbor algorithm that merged closely related sequences to remove PCR and sequencing errors. CDR3 sequences were aligned to IMGT reference sequences to assign V, D and J gene segments. Each retained sequence needed at least a six-nucleotide match to both a V gene segment and a J gene segment. A rearrangement counted as productive if the CDR3 had no stop codons and remained in frame with V and J, and every other rearrangement counted as non-productive. Following IMGT convention, CDR3 was defined as the stretch from the second conserved V-encoded cysteine to the conserved J-encoded phenylalanine. In an earlier analysis of more than 550 of the donors, sequences lacking an unambiguous match to a single V gene segment were excluded. An earlier analysis of about 590 of the donors classified V segments as functional when productive rearrangements were above 56.7% and as segregating when the standard deviation between donors was above 5%. A statistical classification framework was built for diagnosing cytomegalovirus status from the catalog of TCR beta chain sequences. In a later analysis, V and J genes were assigned by comparing TCR nucleotide sequences against IMGT/GENE-DB human TR gene sequences. The TCRdist pipeline was used in a later analysis to assign CDR3 sequences and most-parsimonious VDJ recombination scenarios. A later analysis defined each TCR beta chain by its CDR3 amino acid sequence plus V-gene family, and excluded reads lacking a unique V-gene family. To address suspected cross-contamination and a sequencing artifact, a later analysis removed roughly 580 highly shared, low-generation-probability nucleotide sequences. For each public chain, a later analysis derived a clonal expansion index from normalized ranks of inferred template counts within each repertoire. A later analysis computed generation probabilities with a VDJ recombination model fitted to out-of-frame rearrangements, and checked the results against IGoR. In a later analysis, TCR-TCR, TCR-HLA and TCR-CMV co-occurrence was scored with hypergeometric tests, and a repertoire-size bias correction was applied to TCR pairs. To estimate false discovery rates, a later analysis permuted the HLA or CMV assignments 20 times. In a later analysis, co-occurring TCRs were grouped using DBSCAN, and TCRdist sequence similarity was added for clustering within HLA-allele-positive subsets. For co-occurrence clustering, repertoires with fewer than 30,000 or more than 120,000 public chains were excluded, along with roughly 5 repertoires with anomalous nucleotide sharing. What TCRdb holds here is the immuneACCESS table cut down to in-frame rearrangements. Part of the clones is not present; checked against another copy, under half of the missing clones reflect an unresolved V gene, and the others are unexplained. V, J and clone size are those of that table, while D and trimming were read from the DNA. This sample is represented by roughly 100,000 clones; 55% to 70% of them were singletons. The leading ten clones occupy 5.9% of the sample.

The cohort was made up of approximately 670 healthy bone marrow donors. Cohort members were all nominally healthy when sampled, although unrecorded immune exposures were likely present. The donor was CMV seropositive and belonged to the group of more than 250 seropositive cohort members. Every donor gave a peripheral blood sample, and the peripheral blood mononuclear cells from that sample were used for TCR beta sequencing. Genomic DNA was extracted from the blood cell samples with the Qiagen DNeasy Blood Extraction Kit. Results and caveats for the whole study, not just this receptor: Most TCR sequences were seen in very few donors, while some public TCRs were found in many individuals. A further reported finding was that TCR beta sequences accurately predicted the HLA-A and HLA-B alleles for most subjects in the first cohort. A later analysis found that HLA-associated TCR beta chains were more clonally expanded and had lower generation probabilities than equally common non-associated chains. According to a later analysis, TCR association rates differed among HLA loci, with DRB1 alleles showing the most associated TCRs and HLA-C alleles showing the fewest. A cluster of highly shared sequence variants was judged likely to be a technical artifact of the sequencing pipeline. The authors suggested that the approach could potentially be generalized to other disease states and immunological phenotypes. Correlated functional status among segregating V segments might reflect linkage disequilibrium, but an unknown experimental factor could not be ruled out. Immune exposure information for the cohort was limited to CMV serostatus. In a later analysis, about 17,000 TCR beta sequences were associated with specific HLA alleles at a false discovery rate of 0.05. When HLA alleles, especially DR and DQ, strongly co-occurred, attributing TCR associations to individual alleles was difficult. Some IMGT-functional V segments, including TRBV6-2 and TRBV6-3, could not be distinguished by the 87-base-pair reads and were therefore excluded. In vitro tests confirmed that three of the cytomegalovirus-associated TCR beta chains recognize cytomegalovirus antigens. Because HLA typing was missing for some donors at each locus, association tests included only the typed subset. Broadly in line with IMGT annotations, most TCR beta V segments showed up in productive rearrangements about 87% or about 30% of the time in an earlier analysis of under 700 of the donors. The cohort was sequenced for TCR beta chains only, and without alpha or paired-chain data the features that could be detected were limited. A total of about 150 TCR beta chains were listed by the study as associated with cytomegalovirus. Most CMV-associated TCR beta chains appeared to be HLA-restricted in a later analysis, and the HLA associations seemed to be driven largely by CMV exposure. Presence/absence analyses assumed roughly uniform sequencing depth across donors, an assumption that may not hold. The classifier was reported to diagnose cytomegalovirus status with high specificity and sensitivity in both the original and validation cohorts. An association between a missense DCLRE1C variant and V-gene and J-gene trimming of TCR beta chains was found in a later genetic analysis and replicated in an independent cohort. In a later genetic analysis, fewer N-insertions in productive TCRs were reported among donors in an Asian-associated ancestry cluster than the roughly 700-donor mean. According to a later analysis, parvovirus B19, influenza, CMV and Epstein-Barr virus appeared linked to several top co-occurrence clusters. Roughly 15 rarely observed V segments, including chromosome 9 orphons, were excluded from the earlier analysis of almost 600 of the donors because counts were too low.

Of note for this clone: Its antigen has not been determined. Base qualities are not provided; no much larger clone lies one nucleotide away.

This clonotype was obtained from a boy younger than 18 in good health and CMV-seropositive. The rearranged segments are TRBV5-6 and TRBJ1-4; D gene: possibly TRBD1, on 5 matching bases. The source material was PBMCs. The bases are TGTGCCAGCAGCTCTACGGGGGTTTATGAAAAACTGTTTTTT. This sequence encodes CASSSTGVYEKLFF.